The following is a T cell receptor (beta chain) sequence with its context. The CDR3 is 14 residues long. Germline CDR1 reads SGHDT; CDR2 reads YYEEEE. Trimming took 3 bases from V and 6 from J; bases not matched to a gene: 3. The source of the sample is a study of blood T cell repertoires in COVID-19. Overall study context: COVID-19 samples, acute and convalescent, were from the United States, Italy and Spain. PBMCs, B-cell-depleted T cells, or T cells were the source of the cDNA or gDNA that made up the material.

In the original analysis: Amplification of reference gene primers was used by the study to estimate nucleated cell counts. Libraries were prepared by immunoSEQ multiplex PCR; TCRdb keeps only in-frame clonotypes and omits some of them. D and trimming come from the DNA, and the V and J calls and clone size come from that table. The sample records approximately 290,000 clones, 89% being singletons. This TCR came from a woman aged 55-70 years with acute or convalescent COVID-19. Sequencing was done on a sample of peripheral blood. The rearrangement uses TRBV5-6 and TRBJ1-6, with 7 nucleotides matching TRBD1. CDR3 amino acids: CASSSRDSNSPLHF. In DNA, the CDR3 is TGTGCCAGCAGCTCCCGGGACAGTAATTCACCCCTCCACTTT.